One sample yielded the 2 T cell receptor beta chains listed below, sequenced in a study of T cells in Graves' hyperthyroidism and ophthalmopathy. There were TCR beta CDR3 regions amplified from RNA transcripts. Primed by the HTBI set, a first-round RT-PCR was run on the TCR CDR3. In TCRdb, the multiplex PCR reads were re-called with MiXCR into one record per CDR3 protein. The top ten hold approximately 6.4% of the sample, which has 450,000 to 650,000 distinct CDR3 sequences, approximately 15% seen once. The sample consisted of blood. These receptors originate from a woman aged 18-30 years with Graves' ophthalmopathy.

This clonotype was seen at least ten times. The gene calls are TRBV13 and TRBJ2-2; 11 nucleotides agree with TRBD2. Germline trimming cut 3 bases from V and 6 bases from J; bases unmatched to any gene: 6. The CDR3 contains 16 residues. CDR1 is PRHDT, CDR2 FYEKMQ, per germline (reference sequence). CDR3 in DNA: TGTGCCAGCAGCTTTAGCGGGAGGGGCAAGGCCGGGGAGCTGTTTTTT. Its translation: CASSFSGRGKAGELFF.

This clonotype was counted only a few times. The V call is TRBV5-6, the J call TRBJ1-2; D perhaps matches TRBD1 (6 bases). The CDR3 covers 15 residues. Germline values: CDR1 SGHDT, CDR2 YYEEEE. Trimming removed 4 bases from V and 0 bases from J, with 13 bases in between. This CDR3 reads CASSRIQGSNYGYTF. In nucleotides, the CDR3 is TGTGCCAGCAGCCGGATACAGGGTTCTAACTATGGCTACACCTTC.